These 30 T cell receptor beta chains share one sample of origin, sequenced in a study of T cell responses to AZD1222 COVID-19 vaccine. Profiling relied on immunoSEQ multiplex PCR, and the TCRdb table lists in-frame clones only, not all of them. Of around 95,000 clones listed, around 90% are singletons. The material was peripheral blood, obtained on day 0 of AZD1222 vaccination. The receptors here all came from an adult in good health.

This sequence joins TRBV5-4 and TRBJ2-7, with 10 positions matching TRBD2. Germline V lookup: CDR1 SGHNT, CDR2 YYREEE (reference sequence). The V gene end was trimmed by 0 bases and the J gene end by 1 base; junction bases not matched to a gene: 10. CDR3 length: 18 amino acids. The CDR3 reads CASSLGASGGAASYEQYF. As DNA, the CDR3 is TGTGCCAGCAGCTTGGGGGCAAGCGGGGGGGCGGCGTCCTACGAGCAGTACTTC.

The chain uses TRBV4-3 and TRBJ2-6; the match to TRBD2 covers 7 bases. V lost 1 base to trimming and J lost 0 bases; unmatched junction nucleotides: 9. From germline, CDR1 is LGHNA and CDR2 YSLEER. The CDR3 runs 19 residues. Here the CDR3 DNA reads TGCGCCAGCAGCCAAGTCGTCATGTCTAGCGGCTCTGGGGCCAACGTCCTGACTTTC. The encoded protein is CASSQVVMSSGSGANVLTF.

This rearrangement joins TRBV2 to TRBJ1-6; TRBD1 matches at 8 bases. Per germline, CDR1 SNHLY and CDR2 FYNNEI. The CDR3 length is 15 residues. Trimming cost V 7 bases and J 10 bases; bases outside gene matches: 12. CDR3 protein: CASTAQDRDFSPLHF. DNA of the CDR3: TGTGCCAGCACCGCCCAGGACAGGGATTTCTCACCCCTCCACTTT.

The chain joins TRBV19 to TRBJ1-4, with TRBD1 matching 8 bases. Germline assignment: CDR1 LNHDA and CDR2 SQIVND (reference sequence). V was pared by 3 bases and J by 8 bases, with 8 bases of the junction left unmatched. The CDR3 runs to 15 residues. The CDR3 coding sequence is TGTGCCAGTAGTATGTCCGGGACAGGCCTAGAAAAACTGTTTTTT. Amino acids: CASSMSGTGLEKLFF.

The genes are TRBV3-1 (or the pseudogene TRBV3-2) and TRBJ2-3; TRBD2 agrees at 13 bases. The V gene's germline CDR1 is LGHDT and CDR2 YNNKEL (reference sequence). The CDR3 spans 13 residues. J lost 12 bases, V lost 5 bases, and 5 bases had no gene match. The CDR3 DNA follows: TGTGCCAGCAGCTCTACTAGCGGGAGGGCCCAGTATTTT. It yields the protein CASSSTSGRAQYF.

For the CDR3, the DNA is TGTGCCAGCAGCAGTTACAGGGATACTAATGAAAAACTGTTTTTT. Its protein product is CASSSYRDTNEKLFF. This rearrangement joins TRBV5-5 to TRBJ1-4; possibly TRBD1 for D (6 bases). V was clipped by 4 bases and J by 2 bases, with 12 bases between them. The germline V gene has CDR1 SGHKS and CDR2 YYEKEE (reference sequence). The CDR3 runs to 15 residues.

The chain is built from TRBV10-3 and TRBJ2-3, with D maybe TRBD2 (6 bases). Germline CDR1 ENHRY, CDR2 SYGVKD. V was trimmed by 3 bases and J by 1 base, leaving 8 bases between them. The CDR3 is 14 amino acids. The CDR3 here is CAISDREGTDTQYF. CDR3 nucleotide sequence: TGTGCCATCAGTGACAGGGAGGGCACAGATACGCAGTATTTT.

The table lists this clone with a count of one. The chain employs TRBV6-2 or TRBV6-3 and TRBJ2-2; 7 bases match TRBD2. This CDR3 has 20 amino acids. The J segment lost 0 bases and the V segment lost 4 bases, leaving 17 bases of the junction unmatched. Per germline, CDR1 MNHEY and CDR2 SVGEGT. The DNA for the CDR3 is TGTGCCAGCAGTTGGCCGGGACTACCCGACGAGATGACGAACACCGGGGAGCTGTTTTTT. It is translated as CASSWPGLPDEMTNTGELFF.

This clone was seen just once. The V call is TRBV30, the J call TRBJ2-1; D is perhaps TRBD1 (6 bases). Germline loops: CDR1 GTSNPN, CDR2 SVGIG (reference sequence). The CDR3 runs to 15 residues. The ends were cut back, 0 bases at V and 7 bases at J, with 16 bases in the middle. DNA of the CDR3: TGTGCCTGGAGTGTACCCAGGGGTTGGGCGAATGAGCAGTTCTTC. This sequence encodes CAWSVPRGWANEQFF. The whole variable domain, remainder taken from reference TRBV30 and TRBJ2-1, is SQTIHQWPATLVQPVGSPLSLECTVEGTSNPNLYWYRQAAGRGLQLLFYSVGIGQISSEVPQNLSASRPQDRQFILSSKKLLLSDSGFYLCAWSVPRGWANEQFFGPGTRLTVL.

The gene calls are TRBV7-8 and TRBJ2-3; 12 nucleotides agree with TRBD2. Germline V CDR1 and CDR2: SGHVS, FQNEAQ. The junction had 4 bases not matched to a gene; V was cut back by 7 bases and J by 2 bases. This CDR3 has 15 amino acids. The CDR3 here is CASIRLAGDTDTQYF. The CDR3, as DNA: TGTGCCAGCATCCGACTAGCGGGAGACACAGATACGCAGTATTTT.

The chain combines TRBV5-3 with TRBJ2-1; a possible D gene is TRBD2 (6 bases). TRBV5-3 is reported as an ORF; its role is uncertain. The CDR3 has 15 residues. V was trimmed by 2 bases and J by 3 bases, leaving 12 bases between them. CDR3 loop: CARSLGCSGYNEQFF. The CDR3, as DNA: TGTGCCAGAAGCTTAGGATGTAGCGGCTACAATGAGCAGTTCTTC.

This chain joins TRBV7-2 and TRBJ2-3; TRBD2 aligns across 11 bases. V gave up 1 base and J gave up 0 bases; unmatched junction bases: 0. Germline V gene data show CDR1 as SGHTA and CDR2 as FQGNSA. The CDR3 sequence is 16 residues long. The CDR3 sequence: CASSLGTSGSTDTQYF. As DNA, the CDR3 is TGTGCCAGCAGCTTAGGGACTAGCGGGAGCACAGATACGCAGTATTTT.

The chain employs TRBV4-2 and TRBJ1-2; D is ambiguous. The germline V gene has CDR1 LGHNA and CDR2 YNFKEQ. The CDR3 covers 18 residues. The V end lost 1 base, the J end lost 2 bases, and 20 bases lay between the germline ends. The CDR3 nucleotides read TGTGCCAGCAGCCAAGTGTTTCTGAGGACGGGGAAAAACTATGGCTACACCTTC. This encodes CASSQVFLRTGKNYGYTF.

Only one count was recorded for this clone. The CDR3: CSVSKNTGELFF. The CDR3 coding sequence is TGCAGCGTTTCTAAGAACACCGGGGAGCTGTTTTTT. The chain joins TRBV29-1 to TRBJ2-2; D is uncertain. Germline V gives CDR1 SQVTM, CDR2 ANQGSEA. The length of the CDR3 is 12 residues. The germline V and J ends were trimmed by 5 bases and 1 base, with 5 bases remaining between them.

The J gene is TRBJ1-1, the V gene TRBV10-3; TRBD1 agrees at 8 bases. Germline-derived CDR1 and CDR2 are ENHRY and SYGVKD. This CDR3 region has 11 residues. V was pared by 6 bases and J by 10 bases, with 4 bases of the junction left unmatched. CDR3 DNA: TGTGCCATCAGCGGACAGGGCGCAGCTTTCTTT. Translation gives CAISGQGAAFF.

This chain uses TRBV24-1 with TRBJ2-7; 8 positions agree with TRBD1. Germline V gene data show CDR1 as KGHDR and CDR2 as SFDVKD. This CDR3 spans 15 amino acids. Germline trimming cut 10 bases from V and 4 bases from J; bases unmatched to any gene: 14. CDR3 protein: CATRDPRDRPYEQYF. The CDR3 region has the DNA TGTGCCACACGTGACCCACGGGACAGGCCTTACGAGCAGTACTTC.

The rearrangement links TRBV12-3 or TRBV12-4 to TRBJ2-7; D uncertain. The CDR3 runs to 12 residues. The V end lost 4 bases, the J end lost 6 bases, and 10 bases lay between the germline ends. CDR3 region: CASSSLFGEQYF. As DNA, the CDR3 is TGTGCCAGCAGTTCCCTTTTTGGCGAGCAGTACTTC.

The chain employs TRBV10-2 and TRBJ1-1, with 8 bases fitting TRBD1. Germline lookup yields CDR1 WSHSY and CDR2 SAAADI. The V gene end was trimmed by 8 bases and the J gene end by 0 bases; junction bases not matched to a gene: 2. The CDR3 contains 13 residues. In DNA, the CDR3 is TGCGCCAGCGGGACAGGCCTGAACACTGAAGCTTTCTTT. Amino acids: CASGTGLNTEAFF.

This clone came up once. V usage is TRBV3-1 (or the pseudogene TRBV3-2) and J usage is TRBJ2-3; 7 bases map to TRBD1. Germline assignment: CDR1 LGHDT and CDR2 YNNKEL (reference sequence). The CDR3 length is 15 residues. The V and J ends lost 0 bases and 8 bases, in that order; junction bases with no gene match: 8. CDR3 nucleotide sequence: TGTGCCAGCAGCCAAGAGACAGGGTCCCAGCCTACGCAGTATTTT. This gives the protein CASSQETGSQPTQYF.

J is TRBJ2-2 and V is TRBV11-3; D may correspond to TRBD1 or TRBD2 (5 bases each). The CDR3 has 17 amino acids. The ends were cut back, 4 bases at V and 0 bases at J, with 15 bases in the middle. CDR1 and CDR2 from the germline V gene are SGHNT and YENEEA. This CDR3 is CASSSEFGATNTGELFF. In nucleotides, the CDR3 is TGTGCCAGCAGCTCCGAATTCGGGGCTACGAACACCGGGGAGCTGTTTTTT.

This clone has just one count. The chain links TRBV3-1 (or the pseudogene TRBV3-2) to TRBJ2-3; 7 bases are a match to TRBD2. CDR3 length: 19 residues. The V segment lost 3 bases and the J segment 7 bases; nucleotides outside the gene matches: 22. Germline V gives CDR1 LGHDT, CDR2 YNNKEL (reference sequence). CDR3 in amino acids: CASSHGPRLARVPINTQYF. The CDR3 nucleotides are TGTGCCAGCAGCCATGGGCCCCGACTAGCCCGGGTTCCAATTAATACGCAGTATTTT.

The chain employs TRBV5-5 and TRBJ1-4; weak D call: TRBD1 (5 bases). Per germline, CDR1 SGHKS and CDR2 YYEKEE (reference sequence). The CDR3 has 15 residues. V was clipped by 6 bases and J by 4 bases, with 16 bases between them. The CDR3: CASTYRGTNNEKLFF. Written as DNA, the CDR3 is TGTGCCAGCACCTACCGGGGCACCAATAATGAAAAACTGTTTTTT.

The chain's CDR3 is CASSQDRYQGFSYEQYF. CDR3 nucleotide sequence: TGCGCCAGCAGCCAAGATCGGTACCAGGGGTTCTCCTACGAGCAGTACTTC. This sequence joins TRBV4-1 and TRBJ2-7; maybe TRBD1 (6 bases). The germline V gene has CDR1 MGHRA and CDR2 YSYEKL. The V and J ends lost 0 bases and 0 bases respectively, with 15 bases between them. The CDR3 spans 17 residues.

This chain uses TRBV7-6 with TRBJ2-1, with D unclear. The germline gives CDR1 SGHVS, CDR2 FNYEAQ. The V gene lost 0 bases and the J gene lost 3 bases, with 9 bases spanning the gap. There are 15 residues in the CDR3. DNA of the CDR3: TGTGCCAGCAGCTTAGCGGGTTTCAACTACAATGAGCAGTTCTTC. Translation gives CASSLAGFNYNEQFF.

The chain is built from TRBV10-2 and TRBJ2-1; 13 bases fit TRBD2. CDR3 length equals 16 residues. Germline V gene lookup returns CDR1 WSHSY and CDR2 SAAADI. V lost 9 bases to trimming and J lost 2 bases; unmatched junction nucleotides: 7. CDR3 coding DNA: TGCGCCAGTAGACTAGCGGGAGGCCAAACCTACAATGAGCAGTTCTTC. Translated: CASRLAGGQTYNEQFF.

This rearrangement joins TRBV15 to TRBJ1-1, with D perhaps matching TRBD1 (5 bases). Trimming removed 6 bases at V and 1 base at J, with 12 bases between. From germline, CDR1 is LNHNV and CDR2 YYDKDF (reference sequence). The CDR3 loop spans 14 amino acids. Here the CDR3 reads CATREGTANTEAFF. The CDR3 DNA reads TGTGCCACCAGGGAAGGGACGGCGAACACTGAAGCTTTCTTT.

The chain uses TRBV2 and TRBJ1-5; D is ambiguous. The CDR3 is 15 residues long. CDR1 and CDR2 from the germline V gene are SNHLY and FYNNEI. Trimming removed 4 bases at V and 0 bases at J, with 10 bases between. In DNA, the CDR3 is TGTGCCAGCAGTGGAGGGAGAGGTAGCAATCAGCCCCAGCATTTT. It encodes CASSGGRGSNQPQHF.

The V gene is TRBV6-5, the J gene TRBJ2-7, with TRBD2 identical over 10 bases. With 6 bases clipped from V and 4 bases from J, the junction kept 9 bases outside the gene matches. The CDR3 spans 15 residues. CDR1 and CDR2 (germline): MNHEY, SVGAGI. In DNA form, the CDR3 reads TGTGCCAGCAGACCGCCTAGCGGGGGAGTTTACGAGCAGTACTTC. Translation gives CASRPPSGGVYEQYF.

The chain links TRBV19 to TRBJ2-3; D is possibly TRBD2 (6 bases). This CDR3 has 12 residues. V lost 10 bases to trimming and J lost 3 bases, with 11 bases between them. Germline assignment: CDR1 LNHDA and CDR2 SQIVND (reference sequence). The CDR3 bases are TGTGCCACACGGGGGTGGACAGATACGCAGTATTTT. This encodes CATRGWTDTQYF.

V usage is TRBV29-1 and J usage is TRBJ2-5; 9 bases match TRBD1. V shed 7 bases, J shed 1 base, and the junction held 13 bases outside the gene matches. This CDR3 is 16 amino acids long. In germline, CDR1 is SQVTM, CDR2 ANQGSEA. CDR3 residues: CSAQGGDRAFQETQYF. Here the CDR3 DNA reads TGCAGCGCCCAAGGGGGGGACAGGGCCTTCCAAGAGACCCAGTACTTC.